The 25 T cell receptor beta chains below were found in one sample sequenced in a study of T cell changes during pregnancy in multiple sclerosis. TCRdb keeps only in-frame clones here, not all; method: immunoSEQ multiplex PCR. This table holds approximately 41,000 clones, almost 90% found once. The source was CD4+ T cells from peripheral blood mononuclear cells, collected in the second trimester of pregnancy. The origin of the receptors is a female donor with multiple sclerosis, enrolled in a pregnancy study.

V is TRBV2 and J is TRBJ1-1; 11 positions match TRBD1. This CDR3 is 14 amino acids long. V shed 11 bases and J 6 bases; nucleotides not matched to a gene: 11. Germline CDR1 and CDR2: SNHLY and FYNNEI. The CDR3 reads CASYRGQGVSEAFF. The CDR3 DNA follows: TGTGCCTCATACCGGGGACAGGGGGTTTCTGAAGCTTTCTTT.

The chain carries TRBV4-1 and TRBJ1-5, with TRBD1 as a possible D gene (5 bases). This CDR3 spans 15 amino acids. The ends were cut back, 2 bases at V and 11 bases at J, with 19 bases in the middle. From germline, CDR1 is MGHRA and CDR2 YSYEKL. This chain's CDR3 is CASSQFFAGQVAQHF. The DNA for the CDR3 is TGCGCCAGCAGCCAATTTTTTGCAGGGCAGGTGGCCCAGCATTTT.

The J gene is TRBJ1-2, the V gene TRBV28; 8 nucleotides line up with TRBD1. The CDR3 runs to 12 residues. V gave up 8 bases and J gave up 4 bases; unmatched junction bases: 3. The germline CDR1 and CDR2 sequences are MDHEN and SYDVKM. CDR3 nucleotides: TGTGCCAGCGCGGGACAGGTCTATGGCTACACCTTC. This codes for CASAGQVYGYTF.

The chain has TRBV7-9 and TRBJ2-6; D is unclear. V lost 2 bases to trimming and J lost 0 bases, with 8 bases between them. The germline gives CDR1 SEHNR, CDR2 FQNEAQ (reference sequence). This CDR3 spans 16 amino acids. The CDR3 coding sequence is TGTGCCAGCAGCTTATCGGTTTCCTCTGGGGCCAACGTCCTGACTTTC. Protein sequence: CASSLSVSSGANVLTF. The variable domain in full, completed from reference TRBV7-9 and TRBJ2-6, reads DTGVSQNPRHKITKRGQNVTFRCDPISEHNRLYWYRQTLGQGPEFLTYFQNEAQLEKSRLLSDRFSAERPKGSFSTLEIQRTEQGDSAMYLCASSLSVSSGANVLTFGAGSRLTVL.

The rearrangement links TRBV19 to TRBJ2-1, with a possible D match to TRBD2 (6 bases). Germline CDR1 and CDR2: LNHDA and SQIVND (reference sequence). The CDR3 is made up of 15 amino acids. V lost 0 bases and J lost 5, with 11 bases in between. CDR3 sequence reads: CASSIDRGRNNEQFF. The CDR3 DNA reads as TGTGCCAGTAGTATAGATCGGGGGAGAAACAATGAGCAGTTCTTC.

This chain uses TRBV6-6 with TRBJ2-7; 11 nucleotides match TRBD2. Germline values: CDR1 MNHNY, CDR2 SVGAGI (reference sequence). The length of the CDR3 is 16 residues. The junction had 6 bases not matched to a gene; V was cut back by 0 bases and J by 5 bases. CDR3 region: CASSYSRGTSGHEQYF. Here the CDR3 DNA reads TGTGCCAGCAGTTACTCGCGCGGGACTAGCGGCCACGAGCAGTACTTC.

The chain has TRBV15 and TRBJ1-4, with TRBD1 matching 10 bases. CDR1 is LNHNV and CDR2 is YYDKDF in the germline V gene (reference sequence). CDR3 length: 16 residues. V lost 0 bases, J lost 5 bases, and 3 bases stayed unmatched. CDR3 sequence reads: CATSRDLGQGNEKLFF. The CDR3, as DNA: TGTGCCACCAGCAGAGATCTGGGACAGGGGAATGAAAAACTGTTTTTT.

CDR3 sequence: CASSLELASEQYF. The CDR3 region has the DNA TGTGCCAGCAGTTTAGAACTAGCTTCCGAGCAGTACTTC. The chain employs TRBV28 and TRBJ2-7, with a tentative D call TRBD2 (6 bases). This CDR3 has 13 residues. Trimming left V 2 bases short and J 6 bases short, with 11 bases between. CDR1 is MDHEN and CDR2 is SYDVKM in the germline V gene. Using reference TRBV28 and TRBJ2-7 for the parts outside the CDR3, the full variable domain is DVKVTQSSRYLVKRTGEKVFLECVQDMDHENMFWYRQDPGLGLRLIYFSYDVKMKEKGDIPEGYSVSREKKERFSLILESASTNQTSMYLCASSLELASEQYFGPGTRLTVT.

The chain recombines TRBV10-2 with TRBJ2-3; 8 bases are a match to TRBD2. After removal of 0 bases from V and 2 bases from J, the junction contained 4 bases not matched to a gene. Germline V lookup: CDR1 WSHSY, CDR2 SAAADI. The CDR3 runs 16 residues. The CDR3 region is CASSESGGRTTDTQYF. The CDR3 region has the DNA TGCGCCAGCAGTGAGTCTGGCGGGAGGACCACAGATACGCAGTATTTT.

This sequence joins TRBV6-5 and TRBJ2-2; D is uncertain. The germline CDR1 and CDR2 sequences are MNHEY and SVGAGI. V lost 5 bases to trimming and J lost 1 base, with 8 bases between them. CDR3 size: 14 residues. The CDR3 region is CASSRTKNTGELFF. CDR3 in DNA: TGTGCCAGCAGTCGCACAAAGAACACCGGGGAGCTGTTTTTT.

The rearrangement links TRBV23-1 to TRBJ2-7; D is uncertain. TRBV23-1 belongs to the ORF category, with a function that is uncertain. V lost 2 bases, J lost 6 bases, and 11 bases lay in between. The CDR3 consists of 13 residues. CDR3 protein: CASSQNRGGEQYF. CDR3 nucleotide sequence: TGCGCCAGCAGTCAAAACCGAGGTGGCGAGCAGTACTTC.

The table lists this clone with a few counts. The J gene is TRBJ1-1, the V gene TRBV7-9, with D perhaps TRBD1 (5 bases). From germline, CDR1 is SEHNR and CDR2 FQNEAQ (reference sequence). V was clipped by 5 bases and J by 1 base, with 11 bases between them. The CDR3 spans 14 residues. In DNA form, the CDR3 reads TGTGCCAGCAGCGTACAGGTGGGGAACACTGAAGCTTTCTTT. Translating gives CASSVQVGNTEAFF.

This sequence joins TRBV30 and TRBJ1-2; D remains unclear. The CDR3 sequence is 13 residues long. V was trimmed by 0 bases and J by 2 bases, leaving 7 bases between them. CDR1 and CDR2 from the germline V gene are GTSNPN and SVGIG (reference sequence). As DNA, the CDR3 is TGTGCCTGGAGTGTATCACAGAACTATGGCTACACCTTC. It is translated as CAWSVSQNYGYTF.

This sequence joins TRBV27 and TRBJ1-4; D may be TRBD1 (6 bases). V lost 7 bases, J lost 10 bases, and 19 bases lay in between. This CDR3 has 14 amino acids. Per the germline V gene, CDR1 is MNHEY and CDR2 is SMNVEV (reference sequence). In DNA form, the CDR3 reads TGTGCCAGCAAATATGACAGGTCGGGGGGAAAACTGTTTTTT. Residues: CASKYDRSGGKLFF.

This clone came up a few times. DNA for the CDR3: TGTGCCAGCAGTCGAACAGGGGGAAATTGGCCCCAGCATTTT. Its translation is CASSRTGGNWPQHF. The chain couples TRBV27 to TRBJ1-5, with TRBD1 matching over 8 bases. The CDR3 spans 14 residues. The germline V gene has CDR1 MNHEY and CDR2 SMNVEV (reference sequence). V was pared by 5 bases and J by 9 bases, with 9 bases of the junction left unmatched.

The rearrangement links TRBV28 to TRBJ2-6; D is unclear. The germline V gene encodes CDR1 MDHEN and CDR2 SYDVKM. Trimming took 4 bases from V and 0 from J, leaving 7 bases between them. The CDR3 length is 15 residues. The DNA of the CDR3 is TGTGCCAGCAGTTCCTACGACTCTGGGGCCAACGTCCTGACTTTC. Translation: CASSSYDSGANVLTF.

The chain combines TRBV6-5 with TRBJ2-7, with a tentative D call TRBD2 (6 bases). Per the germline V gene, CDR1 is MNHEY and CDR2 is SVGAGI. The CDR3 is made up of 15 amino acids. The V end lost 4 bases, the J end lost 0 bases, and 13 bases lay between the germline ends. The CDR3 reads CASSSGLLGSYEQYF. CDR3 coding DNA: TGTGCCAGCAGTTCGGGACTCCTGGGCTCCTACGAGCAGTACTTC.

The chain links TRBV4-2 to TRBJ1-1; 8 bases are a match to TRBD1. Losses at the gene ends were 0 bases for V and 0 bases for J; bases not matched to a gene: 12. The CDR3 length is 19 residues. Germline-derived CDR1 and CDR2 are LGHNA and YNFKEQ. CDR3 protein: CASSQERGLGQGLNTEAFF. In DNA, the CDR3 is TGTGCCAGCAGCCAAGAACGGGGCTTAGGACAGGGACTGAACACTGAAGCTTTCTTT.

The chain carries TRBV7-2 and TRBJ2-1; 12 bases align to TRBD2. CDR1 SGHTA and CDR2 FQGNSA come from the germline V gene. V lost 7 bases and J lost 3; bases outside the gene matches: 13. The CDR3 totals 18 residues. Here the CDR3 DNA reads TGTGCCAGCATCAAAAGTGGGCTAGCGGGAGGGTTCTACAATGAGCAGTTCTTC. Encoded protein: CASIKSGLAGGFYNEQFF. Full variable domain (outside the CDR3, taken from reference TRBV7-2 and TRBJ2-1): GAGVSQSPSNKVTEKGKDVELRCDPISGHTALYWYRQSLGQGLEFLIYFQGNSAPDKSGLPSDRFSAERTGGSVSTLTIQRTQQEDSAVYLCASIKSGLAGGFYNEQFFGPGTRLTVL.

V and J are TRBV4-3 and TRBJ2-1; a possible D gene is TRBD1 (5 bases). Trimming took 0 bases from V and 12 from J, leaving 24 bases between them. CDR3 length: 17 residues. The germline CDR1 and CDR2 sequences are LGHNA and YSLEER. CDR3 DNA sequence: TGCGCCAGCAGCCAAGATAGTCCAGGGCCTGGCACCGTCGGGCAGTTCTTC. Translated: CASSQDSPGPGTVGQFF.

This clone was seen a single time. The rearrangement joins TRBV14 to TRBJ2-7, with D maybe TRBD2 (5 bases). The V end lost 0 bases, the J end lost 7 bases, and 13 bases lay between the germline ends. The CDR3 totals 14 residues. CDR1 and CDR2 (germline): SGHDN, FVKESK. CDR3 sequence (DNA): TGTGCCAGCAGCCAAGAGGAGGTGACGAGGGAGCAGTACTTC. This sequence encodes CASSQEEVTREQYF.

The chain couples TRBV6-1 to TRBJ1-1, with unresolved D. V was cut by 4 bases and J by 5 bases, with 5 bases left in between. The germline gives CDR1 MNHNS, CDR2 SASEGT. The CDR3 totals 11 residues. Written as DNA, the CDR3 is TGTGCCAGCAGTGCCTTAACTGAAGCTTTCTTT. It codes for CASSALTEAFF.

The rearrangement joins TRBV28 to TRBJ1-5, with D perhaps TRBD1 (5 bases). The germline V gene has CDR1 MDHEN and CDR2 SYDVKM. V lost 5 bases and J lost 7, with 15 bases in between. This CDR3 region has 14 residues. The CDR3 loop is CASSLVRGGQPQHF. CDR3 DNA sequence: TGTGCCAGCAGTCTCGTCCGGGGGGGGCAGCCCCAGCATTTT.

This rearrangement joins TRBV10-3 to TRBJ2-3; 8 bases map to TRBD1. Germline loops: CDR1 ENHRY, CDR2 SYGVKD. This CDR3 has 16 residues. J gave up 0 bases and V 7 bases, and 9 bases lay outside the gene matches. The DNA for the CDR3 is TGTGCCATCATGACCGGGACAGGAACTAGCACAGATACGCAGTATTTT. Its protein product is CAIMTGTGTSTDTQYF.

The chain has TRBV20-1 and TRBJ2-7; D is unclear. Germline CDR1 and CDR2: DFQATT and SNEGSKA (reference sequence). V was clipped by 1 base and J by 7 bases, with 8 bases between them. This CDR3 has 11 amino acids. Here the CDR3 reads CSARVQQEQYF. As DNA, the CDR3 is TGCAGTGCTAGAGTTCAACAGGAGCAGTACTTC.